The T cell receptor beta chain described here comes from a study of blood T cell repertoires in COVID-19. Across the whole study: Donors in the United States, Italy and Spain gave samples during acute or convalescent COVID-19. Sources were T cells, B-cell-depleted T cells, or PBMCs; the material itself was cDNA or gDNA.

Libraries were prepared by immunoSEQ multiplex PCR; TCRdb keeps only in-frame clonotypes and omits some of them. The sample yields around 50,000 clones, about nine tenths seen once. Per germline, CDR1 MGHDK and CDR2 SYGVNS. The CDR3 contains 15 residues. V lost 5 bases and J lost 7, with 15 bases in between. This rearrangement joins TRBV25-1 to TRBJ1-6, with D tentatively TRBD1 (5 bases). This TCR came from a man in his 70s with acute or convalescent COVID-19. Specimen: peripheral blood. The CDR3 loop reads CASSKRDGGNSPLHF. The CDR3 nucleotides are TGTGCCAGCAGTAAGCGGGACGGCGGCAATTCACCCCTCCACTTT. The variable domain in full, completed from reference TRBV25-1 and TRBJ1-6, reads EADIYQTPRYLVIGTGKKITLECSQTMGHDKMYWYQQDPGMELHLIHYSYGVNSTEKGDLSSESTVSRIRTEHFPLTLESARPSHTSQYLCASSKRDGGNSPLHFGNGTRLTVT.